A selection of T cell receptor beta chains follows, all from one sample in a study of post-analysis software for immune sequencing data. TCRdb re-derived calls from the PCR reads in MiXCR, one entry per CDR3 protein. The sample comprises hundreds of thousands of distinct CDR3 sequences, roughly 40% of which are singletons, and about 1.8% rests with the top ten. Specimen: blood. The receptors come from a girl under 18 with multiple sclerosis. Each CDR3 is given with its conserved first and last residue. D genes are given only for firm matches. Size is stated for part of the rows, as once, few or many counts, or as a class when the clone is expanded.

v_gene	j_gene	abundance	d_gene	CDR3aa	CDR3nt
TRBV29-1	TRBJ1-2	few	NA	CSGNYGYTF	TGCAGCGGCAACTATGGCTACACCTTC
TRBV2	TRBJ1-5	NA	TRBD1	CASNRQGSNQPQHF	TGTGCCAGCAACCGACAGGGAAGCAATCAGCCCCAGCATTTT
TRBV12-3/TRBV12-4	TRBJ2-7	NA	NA	CASSLVLGSEQYF	TGTGCCAGCAGTTTAGTGCTAGGCTCCGAGCAGTACTTC
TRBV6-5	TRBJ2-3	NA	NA	CASSSGSLGGDTQYF	TGTGCCAGCAGTTCAGGATCCCTGGGGGGAGATACGCAGTATTTT
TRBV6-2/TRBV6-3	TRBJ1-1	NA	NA	CASRPPSAEAFF	TGTGCCAGCAGGCCTCCCAGCGCTGAAGCTTTCTTT
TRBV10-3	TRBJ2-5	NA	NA	CAISVTGTQYF	TGTGCCATCAGTGTTACCGGGACGCAGTACTTC
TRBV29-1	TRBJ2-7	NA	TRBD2	CSVEGLAERSSYEQYF	TGCAGCGTTGAGGGACTAGCGGAACGTAGCTCCTACGAGCAGTACTTC
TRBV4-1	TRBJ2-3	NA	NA	CASSPPVSSSTDTQYF	TGCGCCAGCAGCCCCCCCGTATCTTCTAGCACAGATACGCAGTATTTT
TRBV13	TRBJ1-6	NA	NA	CASSLGSRQINSPLHF	TGTGCCAGCAGCTTAGGCTCTCGACAGATTAATTCACCCCTCCACTTT
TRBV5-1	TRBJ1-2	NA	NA	CASSLTGIDGYTF	TGCGCCAGCAGCTTGACAGGGATCGATGGCTACACCTTC
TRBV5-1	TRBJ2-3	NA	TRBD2	CASSLEDGEGTQYF	TGCGCCAGCAGCCTTGAGGACGGGGAGGGTACGCAGTATTTT
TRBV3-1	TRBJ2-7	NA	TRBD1	CASTRTGGAPYEQYF	TGTGCCAGCACCCGGACAGGGGGCGCCCCCTACGAGCAGTACTTC
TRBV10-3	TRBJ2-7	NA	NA	CAIGESRYEQYF	TGTGCCATCGGAGAATCCCGCTACGAGCAGTACTTC
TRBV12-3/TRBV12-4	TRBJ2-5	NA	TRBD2	CASSLRGLAGENQETQYF	TGTGCCAGCAGCTTAAGGGGGCTAGCGGGAGAAAACCAAGAGACCCAGTACTTC
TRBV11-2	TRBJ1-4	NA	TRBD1	CASSLRASTGQNEKLFF	TGTGCCAGCAGCTTAAGGGCCTCGACAGGGCAGAATGAAAAACTGTTTTTT
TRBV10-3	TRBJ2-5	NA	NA	CAISGLSQETQYF	TGTGCCATCAGTGGCCTAAGCCAAGAGACCCAGTACTTC
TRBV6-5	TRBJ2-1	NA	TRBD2	CASSYGPGGRADNEQFF	TGTGCCAGCAGTTACGGGCCCGGCGGGAGGGCCGACAATGAGCAGTTCTTC
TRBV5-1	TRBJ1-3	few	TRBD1	CASAGTGRSGNTIYF	TGCGCCAGCGCCGGGACAGGGCGCTCTGGAAACACCATATATTTT
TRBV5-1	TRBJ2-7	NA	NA	CASTINGDEQYF	TGCGCCAGCACCATCAACGGTGACGAGCAGTACTTC
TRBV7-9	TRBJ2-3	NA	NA	CASSLARARWDTQYF	TGTGCCAGCAGCTTAGCGCGGGCGAGATGGGATACGCAGTATTTT
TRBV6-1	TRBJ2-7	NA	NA	CATNSYEQYF	TGTGCCACCAATTCCTACGAGCAGTACTTC
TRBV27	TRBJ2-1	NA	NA	CASSLSGHYNEQFF	TGTGCCAGCAGTTTATCTGGACACTACAATGAGCAGTTCTTC
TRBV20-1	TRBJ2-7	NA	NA	CSAQGTGLRSYEQYF	TGCAGTGCCCAAGGGACCGGACTCAGGTCCTACGAGCAGTACTTC
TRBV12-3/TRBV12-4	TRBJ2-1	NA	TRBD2	CASEPTSGVANEQFF	TGTGCCAGCGAACCGACTAGCGGGGTCGCCAATGAGCAGTTCTTC
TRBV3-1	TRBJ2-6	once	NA	CASSQDREEANVLTF	TGTGCCAGCAGCCAAGATAGGGAAGAGGCCAACGTCCTGACTTTC
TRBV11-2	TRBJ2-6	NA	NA	CASSFRRTRRRFSGANVLTF	TGTGCCAGCAGCTTTCGAAGGACAAGGAGACGATTCTCTGGGGCCAACGTCCTGACTTTC
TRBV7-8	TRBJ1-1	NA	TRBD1	CASSSWDRGHTEAFF	TGTGCCAGCAGCTCCTGGGACAGGGGACACACTGAAGCTTTCTTT
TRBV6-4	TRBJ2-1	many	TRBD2	CASSEGTSGHNEQFF	TGTGCCAGCAGTGAAGGGACTAGCGGCCACAATGAGCAGTTCTTC
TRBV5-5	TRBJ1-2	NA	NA	CASLGYGGGYTF	TGTGCCAGCCTTGGATATGGAGGGGGCTACACCTTC
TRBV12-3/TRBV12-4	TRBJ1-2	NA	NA	CASSTRGAYGYTF	TGTGCCAGCAGCACTCGGGGAGCCTATGGCTACACCTTC
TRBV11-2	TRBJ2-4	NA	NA	CASSGAGLAKNIQYF	TGTGCCAGCAGCGGGGCGGGGTTAGCCAAAAACATTCAGTACTTC
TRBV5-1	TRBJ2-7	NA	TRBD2	CTSTRGGPILGSYEQYF	TGCACCAGCACGCGGGGGGGGCCGATACTCGGCTCCTACGAGCAGTACTTC
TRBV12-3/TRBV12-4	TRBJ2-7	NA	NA	CASSWGAAPDEQYF	TGTGCCAGCAGTTGGGGGGCGGCACCGGACGAGCAGTACTTC
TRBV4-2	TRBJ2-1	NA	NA	CASSQDTGRREQFF	TGTGCCAGCAGCCAAGATACAGGGCGCAGGGAGCAGTTCTTC
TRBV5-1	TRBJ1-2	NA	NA	CASSLSQNYGYTF	TGCGCCAGCAGCTTGTCGCAGAACTATGGCTACACCTTC
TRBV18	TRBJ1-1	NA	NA	CASSPQGGVGEAFF	TGTGCCAGCTCACCGCAAGGAGGAGTGGGAGAAGCTTTCTTT
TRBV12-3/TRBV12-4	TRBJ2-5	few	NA	CASSSRAVEETQYF	TGTGCCAGCAGTTCACGAGCAGTTGAAGAGACCCAGTACTTC
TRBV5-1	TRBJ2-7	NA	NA	CASSLGGGTTWGEQYF	TGCGCCAGCAGCTTGGGAGGCGGGACGACCTGGGGCGAGCAGTACTTC
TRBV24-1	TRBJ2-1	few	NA	CATSDLDRCSYNEQFF	TGTGCCACCAGTGATTTGGACCGCTGCTCCTACAATGAGCAGTTCTTC
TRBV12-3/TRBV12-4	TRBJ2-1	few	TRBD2	CASSHGTSGTNEQFF	TGTGCCAGTAGCCACGGGACTAGCGGAACGAATGAGCAGTTCTTC
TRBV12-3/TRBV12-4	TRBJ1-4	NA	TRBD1	CASSPTGGVGEKLFF	TGTGCCAGCAGTCCCACAGGGGGAGTGGGTGAAAAACTGTTTTTT
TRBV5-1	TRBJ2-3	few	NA	CASGMTGAGSTDTQYF	TGCGCCAGCGGTATGACCGGGGCTGGCAGCACAGATACGCAGTATTTT
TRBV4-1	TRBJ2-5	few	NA	CASSQGITETQYF	TGCGCCAGCAGCCAAGGAATTACTGAGACCCAGTACTTC
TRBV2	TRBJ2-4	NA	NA	CASRGQVVIAEANIQYF	TGTGCCAGCAGGGGGCAAGTTGTTATAGCGGAAGCGAACATTCAGTACTTC
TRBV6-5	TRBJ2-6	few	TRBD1	CASSYYLGTGGSGANVLTF	TGTGCCAGCAGTTACTACCTCGGGACAGGAGGCTCTGGGGCCAACGTCCTGACTTTC
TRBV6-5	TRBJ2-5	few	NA	CASSRGGQTQYF	TGTGCCAGCAGTCGAGGGGGTCAGACCCAGTACTTC
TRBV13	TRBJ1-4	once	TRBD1	CASSPGQGAEKLFF	TGTGCCAGCAGCCCGGGACAGGGCGCTGAAAAACTGTTTTTT
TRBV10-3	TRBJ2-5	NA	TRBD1	CAISAKQGYQETQYF	TGTGCCATCAGTGCGAAACAGGGGTACCAAGAGACCCAGTACTTC
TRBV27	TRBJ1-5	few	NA	CASSWGGLQPQHF	TGTGCCAGCAGTTGGGGTGGACTTCAGCCCCAGCATTTT
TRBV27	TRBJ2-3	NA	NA	CASSLLADTTDTQYF	TGTGCCAGCAGTTTGTTAGCGGACACTACAGATACGCAGTATTTT
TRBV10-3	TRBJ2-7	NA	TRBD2	CAITRGGDPLGEQYF	TGTGCCATCACACGTGGGGGGGATCCCCTGGGAGAGCAGTACTTC
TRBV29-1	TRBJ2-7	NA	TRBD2	CSVTSGGPYEQYF	TGCAGCGTTACTAGCGGGGGGCCCTACGAGCAGTACTTC
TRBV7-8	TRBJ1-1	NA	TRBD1	CASRSPFTGEGSEAFF	TGTGCCAGCAGATCACCTTTCACAGGGGAAGGGTCTGAAGCTTTCTTT
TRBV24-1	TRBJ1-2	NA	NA	CATSAGTSYYGYTF	TGTGCCACCAGTGCCGGGACGTCATACTATGGCTACACCTTC
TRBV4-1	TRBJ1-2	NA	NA	CASSQDVGYTNYGYTF	TGCGCCAGCAGCCAAGATGTTGGGTACACTAACTATGGCTACACCTTC
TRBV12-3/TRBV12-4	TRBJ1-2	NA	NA	CASSLKDSGYTF	TGTGCCAGCAGTTTAAAAGATAGCGGCTACACCTTC
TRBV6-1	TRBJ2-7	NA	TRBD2	CASSDLAGGSYEQYF	TGTGCCAGCAGTGACTTAGCGGGAGGCAGCTACGAGCAGTACTTC